These T cell receptor beta chains were read from a single sample in a study of cytomegalovirus exposure and HLA in healthy donors. TCRdb keeps only in-frame clones here, not all; method: immunoSEQ multiplex PCR. The table records approximately 100,000 clones, roughly two thirds of them present only once. Input material: PBMCs. These TCRs come from a female donor in good health and CMV-seronegative. CDR3s include the opening cysteine and the closing phenylalanine or tryptophan. D genes are given only for firm matches. Clone size appears in some rows only: once, few, many, or a class for an expanded clone.

>TRBV4-1|.|few|TRBJ1-2
TGCGCCAGCAGCCAGGAGGGAAGGGAGTGGAATGGCTACACCTTC
CASSQEGREWNGYTF
>TRBV4-3|TRBD1|.|TRBJ1-2
TGCGCCAGCAGCCCTACCGGTCAGGGGGTGTTCTATGGCTACACCTTC
CASSPTGQGVFYGYTF
>TRBV28|TRBD1|.|TRBJ1-2
TGTGCCAGCAGTAAGCAGGGGGCTAGGTATGGCTACACCTTC
CASSKQGARYGYTF
>TRBV4-1|.|.|TRBJ2-3
TGCGCCAGCAGCCAAGAACCCCGGCCGGGGTGGACAGATACGCAGTATTTT
CASSQEPRPGWTDTQYF
>TRBV9|.|few|TRBJ2-2
TGTGCCAGCAGCCCGGGGACACCGAACACCGGGGAGCTGTTTTTT
CASSPGTPNTGELFF
>TRBV11-2|TRBD1|.|TRBJ2-7
TGTGCCAGCAGCCCCCAGGGACAGGGGGCGTACGAGCAGTACTTC
CASSPQGQGAYEQYF
>TRBV5-6|.|.|TRBJ2-7
TGTGCCAGCAGCCCCACAGGAGCCTACGAGCAGTACTTC
CASSPTGAYEQYF
>TRBV7-2|.|.|TRBJ1-3
TGTGCCAGCAGCTTCGGACTTAGACGTGGAAACACCATATATTTT
CASSFGLRRGNTIYF
>TRBV6-5|.|.|TRBJ1-1
TGTGCCAGCAGTTTCGACACCGCGTTGACTGAAGCTTTCTTT
CASSFDTALTEAFF
>TRBV10-2|.|many|TRBJ1-1
TGCGCCAGCAGCCGGACGCAGGGGAACACTGAAGCTTTCTTT
CASSRTQGNTEAFF
>TRBV2|TRBD2|few|TRBJ2-3
TGTGCCAGCAGCCACCAACTAGCGGGAGAGACAGATACGCAGTATTTT
CASSHQLAGETDTQYF
>TRBV4-1|.|few|TRBJ1-5
TGCGCCAGCAGTCAATCGGGCAATCAGCCCCAGCATTTT
CASSQSGNQPQHF
>TRBV2|.|.|TRBJ1-6
TGTGCCAGCAGGCCCTACAGGGAGGGGAATTCACCCCTCCACTTT
CASRPYREGNSPLHF
>TRBV19|.|.|TRBJ1-5
TGTGCCAGTAGTATTCTGCAGGGAAGTAATCAGCCCCAGCATTTT
CASSILQGSNQPQHF
>TRBV27|.|.|TRBJ2-3
TGTGCCAGCAGTTTATCCTACACAGATACGCAGTATTTT
CASSLSYTDTQYF
>TRBV28|.|.|TRBJ2-2
TGTGCCAGCAATGGGGCAGGGGTCACCGGGGAGCTGTTTTTT
CASNGAGVTGELFF
>TRBV19|TRBD1|.|TRBJ2-7
TGTGCCAGTAGTCCCACGGACAGGGGGTCCTACGAGCAGTACTTC
CASSPTDRGSYEQYF
>TRBV7-9|TRBD1|.|TRBJ1-1
TGTGCCAGCAGCTCCGACAGGGGGAGTAGTACTGAAGCTTTCTTT
CASSSDRGSSTEAFF
>TRBV11-2|.|.|TRBJ1-5
TGTGCCAGCAGCAAACAGGGTGTGAATCAGCCCCAGCATTTT
CASSKQGVNQPQHF
>TRBV6-1|TRBD2|.|TRBJ2-2
TGTGCCAGCGGAACTAGCGGGTACACCGGGGAGCTGTTTTTT
CASGTSGYTGELFF
>TRBV2|TRBD1|few|TRBJ2-2
TGTGCCAGCATGACGGAGACAGGGGCCGGGGAGCTGTTTTTT
CASMTETGAGELFF
>TRBV6-5|.|.|TRBJ1-2
TGTGCCAGTGGACAGTTGGGGTATGGCTACACCTTC
CASGQLGYGYTF
>TRBV7-2|.|.|TRBJ1-5
TGTGCCAGCAGCTTAGGAGACAGGTCCAATCAGCCCCAGCATTTT
CASSLGDRSNQPQHF
>TRBV18|TRBD2|few|TRBJ2-3
TGTGCCAGCTCGGCGGGACTAGCGGGAGACGGGCGGGTCGCAGATACGCAGTATTTT
CASSAGLAGDGRVADTQYF
>TRBV6-5|TRBD1|.|TRBJ1-6
TGTGCCAGCAGATGGACCGGGACAGGGAGTTCACCCCTCCACTTT
CASRWTGTGSSPLHF
>TRBV19|.|.|TRBJ1-2
TGTGCCAGTAGTATAGGGCAGGGAGGGACCTATGGCTACACCTTC
CASSIGQGGTYGYTF
>TRBV27|.|.|TRBJ2-5
TGTGCCAGCAGTTCCCCTCCTCAAGAGACCCAGTACTTC
CASSSPPQETQYF
>TRBV6-1|.|few|TRBJ1-3
TGTGCCAGCAGACGAGAGGAGCTACCGGGAAACACCATATATTTT
CASRREELPGNTIYF
>TRBV7-8|TRBD1|.|TRBJ2-1
TGTGCCAGCAGCTTACAGGGGGCGGCCTACAATGAGCAGTTCTTC
CASSLQGAAYNEQFF
>TRBV5-1|.|.|TRBJ2-7
TGCGCCAGCAGCTTGGCCGGGGAAGGCTACGAGCAGTACTTC
CASSLAGEGYEQYF
>TRBV28|TRBD1|.|TRBJ1-5
TGTGCCAGCCGGGACAGGGCTGGATATCAGCCCCAGCATTTT
CASRDRAGYQPQHF
>TRBV7-9|.|.|TRBJ2-2
TGTGCCAGCAGCTTACAGGCTGGCGGGGAGCTGTTTTTT
CASSLQAGGELFF
>TRBV30|TRBD2|.|TRBJ2-7
TGTGCCTGGAGTGTAACCCTCGGTAGAGCGGGAGCTCACTACGAGCAGTACTTC
CAWSVTLGRAGAHYEQYF
>TRBV7-9|TRBD1|.|TRBJ1-2
TGTGCCAGCAGCTTAGCGTCGACAGGGAAAGGCTACACCTTC
CASSLASTGKGYTF
>TRBV11-3|.|.|TRBJ1-6
TGTGCCAGCAGCCAAGGGGTTTCACCCCTCCACTTT
CASSQGVSPLHF
>TRBV5-1|TRBD2|.|TRBJ2-2
TGCGCCAGCAGCTCCCACGTAGCGGGGACCCGGGAGCTGTTTTTT
CASSSHVAGTRELFF
>TRBV30|TRBD1|.|TRBJ2-6
TGTGACTGGAGAAGGGGGACAGTAACCTCTGGGGCCAACGTCCTGACTTTC
CDWRRGTVTSGANVLTF
>TRBV9|TRBD2|.|TRBJ2-3
TGTGCCAGCAGCGGGGCGGGAGGTGCAGATACGCAGTATTTT
CASSGAGGADTQYF
>TRBV10-3|TRBD2|.|TRBJ2-1
TGTGCCGCAGCCGGGACTAGCGGGGGGGATGAGCAGTTCTTC
CAAAGTSGGDEQFF
>TRBV6-4|TRBD2|.|TRBJ2-1
TGTGCCAGCCCACCGGAGCGGGGGGGTTCCTACAATGAGCAGTTCTTC
CASPPERGGSYNEQFF
>TRBV6-6|TRBD1|.|TRBJ1-2
TGTGCCAGCAGTTACCCAGGACAGGGGCACCCCCACGGCTACACCTTC
CASSYPGQGHPHGYTF
>TRBV15|.|.|TRBJ1-4
TGTGCCACCAGCGGTTCACGCGGCGAAAAACTGTTTTTT
CATSGSRGEKLFF
>TRBV28|TRBD2|.|TRBJ2-1
TGTGCCAGCAGGTTAACTAGCGGGAGTTATGATGAGCAGTTCTTC
CASRLTSGSYDEQFF
>TRBV5-4|.|once|TRBJ1-1
TGTGCCAGCAGCTCATGGACACAGAACACTGAAGCTTTCTTT
CASSSWTQNTEAFF
>TRBV2|TRBD1|few|TRBJ2-3
TGTGCCAGCAGCGGACAGGGGGCGCAGATAGATACGCAGTATTTT
CASSGQGAQIDTQYF
>TRBV15|TRBD1|once|TRBJ2-5
TGTGCCACCAGCAGAGTCGCGACAGGGGAAGAGACCCAGTACTTC
CATSRVATGEETQYF
>TRBV7-9|.|.|TRBJ1-1
TGTGCCAGCAGCCCGACCGCGGCCACTGAAGCTTTCTTT
CASSPTAATEAFF
>TRBV7-9|TRBD1|.|TRBJ1-1
TGTGCCAGCAGCCCGGTACCCGGGACAGGGGGAACTGAAGCTTTCTTT
CASSPVPGTGGTEAFF
>TRBV11-2|.|few|TRBJ1-2
TGTGCCAGCAGTCCTAGCGGAATCGAACGGGGCGGCTACACCTTC
CASSPSGIERGGYTF